A single sample gave rise to the 25 T cell receptor beta chains below, sequenced in a study of T cells in Graves' hyperthyroidism and ophthalmopathy. From RNA transcripts, TCR beta CDR3 regions were amplified. HTBI primers were the set used in a first-round RT-PCR of the TCR CDR3. TCRdb itself ran the multiplex PCR reads through MiXCR, one entry per CDR3 protein. The table lists roughly 700,000 distinct CDR3 sequences, approximately 15% of them singletons, with 15% to 18% in the top ten. Sequenced sample: blood. These TCRs come from a man aged 50-60 years with Graves' hyperthyroidism.

This clonotype has a count of ten or more. This chain joins TRBV29-1 and TRBJ1-2; 10 bases agree with TRBD1. V shed 4 bases and J 4 bases; nucleotides not matched to a gene: 3. This CDR3 is 13 amino acids long. Germline CDR1 and CDR2: SQVTM and ANQGSEA. This CDR3 is CSVAGTGVYGYTF. The CDR3 coding sequence is TGCAGCGTTGCCGGGACAGGGGTCTATGGCTACACCTTC.

This clonotype has more than one count but fewer than ten. At one end the junction does not follow the germline gene, possibly because of a read error. The V and J genes are TRBV7-9 and TRBJ2-7; 10 nucleotides line up with TRBD2. The CDR3 runs to 15 residues. Per the germline V gene, CDR1 is SEHNR and CDR2 is FQNEAQ (reference sequence). CDR3 in amino acids: CASSLSSGRAGEQSF. The CDR3 region has the DNA TGTGCCAGCAGCTTATCCAGCGGGAGGGCCGGCGAGCAGTCCTTC.

This clonotype was seen a few times. V gene TRBV6-2 or TRBV6-3 combines with J gene TRBJ1-1; D ambiguous. The CDR3 is made up of 15 amino acids. Deletions cut 0 bases from V and 3 bases from J, with 11 bases between. From germline, CDR1 is MNHEY and CDR2 SVGEGT. The DNA of the CDR3 is TGTGCCAGCAGTTACTCCATGGGCGTGTACACTGAAGCTTTCTTT. It codes for CASSYSMGVYTEAFF.

In its sample, this clonotype was seen many times. This sequence joins TRBV2 and TRBJ2-5; 8 bases agree with TRBD1. The CDR3 consists of 14 residues. CDR1 and CDR2 from the germline V gene are SNHLY and FYNNEI. J gave up 4 bases and V 3 bases, and 4 bases lay outside the gene matches. CDR3 sequence: CASSETGVTETQYF. CDR3 in DNA: TGTGCCAGCAGTGAGACAGGGGTGACAGAGACCCAGTACTTC.

Many counts were recorded for this clonotype. The chain recombines TRBV11-2 with TRBJ2-3, with TRBD2 matching 7 bases. CDR3 size: 18 residues. The V and J ends lost 5 bases and 2 bases, in that order; junction bases with no gene match: 16. Germline CDR1 and CDR2: SGHAT and FQNNGV. CDR3 loop: CASSGRRRELIITDTQYF. As DNA, the CDR3 is TGTGCCAGCAGCGGCCGACGGCGGGAGCTCATAATCACAGATACGCAGTATTTT.

This sequence joins TRBV19 and TRBJ1-1, with D possibly TRBD1 on 5 matching bases. Trimming took off 7 bases at V and 4 bases at J, with 10 bases between the two ends. This CDR3 contains 12 residues. Germline V gene lookup returns CDR1 LNHDA and CDR2 SQIVND (reference sequence). This CDR3 reads CASNRGRTEAFF. CDR3 nucleotide sequence: TGTGCCAGTAATAGGGGACGCACTGAAGCTTTCTTT.

V and J are TRBV5-1 and TRBJ2-7, with a tentative D call TRBD2 (5 bases). The length of the CDR3 is 14 residues. V was clipped by 9 bases and J by 3 bases, with 19 bases between them. Germline CDR1 and CDR2: SGHRS and YFSETQ. CDR3 sequence reads: CATAIRDHIYEQYF. In DNA, the CDR3 is TGCGCCACCGCAATCCGGGATCACATCTACGAGCAGTACTTC.

This clonotype was observed at least ten times. This sequence joins TRBV20-1 and TRBJ1-1, with D tentatively TRBD1 (5 bases). The CDR3 spans 19 residues. Looked up from germline, CDR1 is DFQATT and CDR2 is SNEGSKA (reference sequence). V lost 3 bases and J 6 bases, leaving 32 bases between the germline ends. The CDR3 spells CSASPGARRLYHLGPEAFF. Here the CDR3 DNA reads TGCAGTGCTAGTCCCGGGGCCCGGCGACTGTATCACCTCGGCCCTGAAGCTTTCTTT.

This clonotype was seen more than once but under ten times. A much larger clone sits a single nucleotide away, making a read error possible. This chain uses TRBV2 with TRBJ2-3, with 9 positions matching TRBD2. This CDR3 has 15 amino acids. Germline assignment: CDR1 SNHLY and CDR2 FYNNEI. CDR3 sequence reads: CASKRAGGSTDAQYF. Written as DNA, the CDR3 is TGTGCCAGCAAGAGGGCGGGAGGGAGCACAGATGCGCAGTATTTT.

Points on this clonotype: This sequence may be a read error, since a much larger clone differs from it by one base. The chain employs TRBV6-1 and TRBJ2-7; 8 bases agree with TRBD2. V shed 10 bases and J 11 bases; nucleotides not matched to a gene: 13. The CDR3 contains 12 residues. Germline lookup yields CDR1 MNHNS and CDR2 SASEGT. The CDR3 sequence is CATVKNGGEKYF. The CDR3 nucleotides read TGTGCCACCGTCAAGAACGGGGGGGAGAAGTACTTC.

This clonotype was counted a single time. Germline and junction disagree at one end, which may indicate a read error. V gene TRBV7-9 combines with J gene TRBJ2-1; D remains unclear. Germline lookup yields CDR1 SEHNR and CDR2 FQNEAQ (reference sequence). The CDR3 runs to 13 residues. The CDR3 spells CASSLGAYNERFF. The CDR3 nucleotides read TGTGCCAGCAGCTTAGGCGCCTACAATGAGCGGTTCTTC.

This clonotype was detected many times. This sequence joins TRBV12-3 or TRBV12-4 and TRBJ1-2, with 9 bases that match TRBD1. CDR3 size: 11 residues. The V segment lost 8 bases and the J segment 6 bases; nucleotides outside the gene matches: 1. In DNA, the CDR3 is TGTGCCAGCCGGGACAGGGATGGCTACACCTTC. This gives the protein CASRDRDGYTF.

This clonotype was seen more than once but under ten times. The chain combines TRBV20-1 with TRBJ1-3; D unresolved. Germline CDR1 is DFQATT and CDR2 is SNEGSKA (reference sequence). Deletions cut 8 bases from V and 0 bases from J, with 5 bases between. The CDR3 has 11 amino acids. As DNA, the CDR3 is TGCAGTTCGAACTCTGGAAACACCATATATTTT. Protein sequence: CSSNSGNTIYF.

This clonotype was seen ten or more times. The chain employs TRBV3-1 and TRBJ1-6, with TRBD1 matching 8 bases. Trimming took 6 bases from V and 7 from J; bases not matched to a gene: 11. The CDR3 loop spans 16 amino acids. Germline V gene lookup returns CDR1 LGHDT and CDR2 YNNKEL (reference sequence). The CDR3 spells CASSRLQGGGNSPLHF. In nucleotides, the CDR3 is TGTGCCAGCAGTCGACTACAGGGGGGTGGAAATTCACCCCTCCACTTT.

This clonotype was detected once. V gene TRBV2 combines with J gene TRBJ1-5; tentatively, D is TRBD1 (6 bases). This CDR3 is 17 amino acids long. V shed 6 bases and J shed 7 bases, with 25 bases lying between them. In germline, CDR1 is SNHLY, CDR2 FYNNEI. The CDR3 coding sequence is TGTGCCAGCAGACGCCGGGACGGGGGGGGCAATACGCAGCCCCAGCATTTT. Its protein is CASRRRDGGGNTQPQHF.

This clonotype showed up many times. V gene TRBV18 combines with J gene TRBJ2-3; D could derive from TRBD1 or TRBD2 (5 bases each). This CDR3 comprises 12 residues. Germline V gene lookup returns CDR1 KGHSH and CDR2 LQKENI. V lost 6 bases to trimming and J lost 4 bases, with 8 bases between them. This CDR3 reads CASSRGADTQYF. Here the CDR3 DNA reads TGTGCCAGCTCGCGAGGGGCAGATACGCAGTATTTT.

Ten or more counts support this clonotype. V is TRBV5-1 and J is TRBJ2-5; D remains ambiguous. In germline, CDR1 is SGHRS, CDR2 YFSETQ. The CDR3 length is 14 residues. V lost 0 bases, J lost 0 bases, and 6 bases lay in between. The DNA of the CDR3 is TGCGCCAGCAGCTTGGTAGACCACCAAGAGACCCAGTACTTC. The encoded protein is CASSLVDHQETQYF. Full variable domain (missing parts from reference TRBV5-1 and TRBJ2-5): KAGVTQTPRYLIKTRGQQVTLSCSPISGHRSVSWYQQTPGQGLQFLFEYFSETQRNKGNFPGRFSGRQFSNSRSEMNVSTLELGDSALYLCASSLVDHQETQYFGPGTRLLVL.

The table lists this clonotype with many counts. The genes are TRBV2 and TRBJ1-1; weak D call: TRBD1 (6 bases). The V gene lost 6 bases and the J gene lost 4 bases, with 21 bases spanning the gap. In germline, CDR1 is SNHLY, CDR2 FYNNEI. This CDR3 has 16 residues. CDR3 nucleotides: TGTGCCAGCAGAAGGGGCCTACAGGGAGAGGGCACTGAAGCTTTCTTT. This gives the protein CASRRGLQGEGTEAFF.

This clonotype was counted many times. V gene TRBV3-1 combines with J gene TRBJ1-2; D call uncertain. V was trimmed by 6 bases and J by 8 bases, leaving 13 bases between them. This CDR3 is 12 amino acids long. Germline values: CDR1 LGHDT, CDR2 YNNKEL (reference sequence). Written as DNA, the CDR3 is TGTGCCAGCAGTCACGGACGGGCGGGCTACACCTTC. Encoded protein: CASSHGRAGYTF.

This clonotype was seen ten or more times. This chain uses TRBV19 with TRBJ2-5, with D perhaps TRBD1 (7 bases). Germline V CDR1 and CDR2: LNHDA, SQIVND (reference sequence). The CDR3 has 15 residues. V gave up 5 bases and J gave up 4 bases, with 17 bases separating them. CDR3 sequence reads: CASSDRPQGGETQYF. CDR3 bases: TGTGCCAGTAGTGACCGGCCTCAGGGGGGAGAGACCCAGTACTTC.

This clonotype was seen more than once but under ten times. The V call is TRBV5-1, the J call TRBJ2-1; the match to TRBD2 covers 16 bases. With 4 bases clipped from V and 7 bases from J, the junction kept 8 bases outside the gene matches. The CDR3 contains 17 residues. The V gene's germline CDR1 is SGHRS and CDR2 YFSETQ. The CDR3 loop reads CASSPGTSGRASNEQFF. CDR3 DNA: TGCGCCAGCAGCCCCGGGACTAGCGGGAGGGCCTCTAATGAGCAGTTCTTC.

This clonotype was seen repeatedly, ten times or more. The gene calls are TRBV7-6 and TRBJ2-5; a weak D match, TRBD1 (5 bases). Germline V lookup: CDR1 SGHVS, CDR2 FNYEAQ. Trimming removed 0 bases from V and 1 base from J, with 9 bases in between. The CDR3 is made up of 15 amino acids. The CDR3 region is CASSLASGSQETQYF. The CDR3, as DNA: TGTGCCAGCAGCTTAGCGTCAGGGTCCCAAGAGACCCAGTACTTC.

This clonotype showed up many times. CDR3: CASSSGTSGGETQYF. CDR3 DNA sequence: TGTGCCAGCAGCTCAGGGACTAGCGGAGGAGAGACCCAGTACTTC. The chain employs TRBV11-2 and TRBJ2-5; 11 bases match TRBD2. Germline CDR1 is SGHAT and CDR2 is FQNNGV. This CDR3 is 15 amino acids long. The ends lost 4 bases at V and 4 bases at J; junction bases unmatched: 5.

V gene TRBV5-1 combines with J gene TRBJ1-1; D is unresolved. Trimming removed 7 bases at V and 2 bases at J, with 12 bases between. Germline CDR1 SGHRS, CDR2 YFSETQ. The CDR3 runs 13 residues. For the CDR3, the DNA is TGCGCCAGCGCGGTAATTACTAACACTGAAGCTTTCTTT. Protein product: CASAVITNTEAFF.

This clonotype came up many times. The V call is TRBV28, the J call TRBJ2-4; 14 positions match TRBD2. CDR1 and CDR2 (germline): MDHEN, SYDVKM. The CDR3 spans 16 residues. V lost 4 bases and J lost 4; bases outside the gene matches: 3. The CDR3 protein is CASSSRTSGRKNIQYF. DNA for the CDR3: TGTGCCAGCAGTTCAAGGACTAGCGGGAGGAAAAACATTCAGTACTTC. The entire variable domain, with the rest obtained from reference TRBV28 and TRBJ2-4, is as follows: DVKVTQSSRYLVKRTGEKVFLECVQDMDHENMFWYRQDPGLGLRLIYFSYDVKMKEKGDIPEGYSVSREKKERFSLILESASTNQTSMYLCASSSRTSGRKNIQYFGAGTRLSVL.